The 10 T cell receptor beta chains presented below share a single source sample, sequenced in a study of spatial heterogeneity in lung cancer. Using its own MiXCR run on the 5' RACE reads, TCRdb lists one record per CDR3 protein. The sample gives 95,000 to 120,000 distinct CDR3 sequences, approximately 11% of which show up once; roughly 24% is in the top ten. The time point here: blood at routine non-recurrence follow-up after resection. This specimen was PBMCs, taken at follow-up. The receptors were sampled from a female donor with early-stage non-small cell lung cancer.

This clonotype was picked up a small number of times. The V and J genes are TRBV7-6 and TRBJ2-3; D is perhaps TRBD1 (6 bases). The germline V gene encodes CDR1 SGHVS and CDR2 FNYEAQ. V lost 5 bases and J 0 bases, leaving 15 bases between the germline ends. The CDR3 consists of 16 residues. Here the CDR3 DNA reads TGTGCCAGCAGCCCACCGACAGGACCCAGCACAGATACGCAGTATTTT. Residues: CASSPPTGPSTDTQYF.

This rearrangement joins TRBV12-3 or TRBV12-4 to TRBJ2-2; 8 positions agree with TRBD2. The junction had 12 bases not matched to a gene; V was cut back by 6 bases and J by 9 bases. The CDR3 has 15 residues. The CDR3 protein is CASRAGTSPRWELFF. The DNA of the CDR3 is TGTGCCAGCAGGGCCGGGACTAGTCCACGTTGGGAGCTGTTTTTT.

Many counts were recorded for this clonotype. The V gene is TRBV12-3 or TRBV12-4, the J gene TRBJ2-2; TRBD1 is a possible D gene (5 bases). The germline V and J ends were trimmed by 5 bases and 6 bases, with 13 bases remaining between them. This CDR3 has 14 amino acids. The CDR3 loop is CASSPLRASGELFF. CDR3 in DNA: TGTGCCAGCAGTCCCCTCAGGGCCTCCGGGGAGCTGTTTTTT.

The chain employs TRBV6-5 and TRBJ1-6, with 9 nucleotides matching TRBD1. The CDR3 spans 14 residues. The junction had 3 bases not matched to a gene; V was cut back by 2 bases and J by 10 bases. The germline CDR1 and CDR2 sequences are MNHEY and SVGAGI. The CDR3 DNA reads TGTGCCAGCAGTTACACAGGGGGCGTCTCACCCCTCCACTTT. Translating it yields CASSYTGGVSPLHF.

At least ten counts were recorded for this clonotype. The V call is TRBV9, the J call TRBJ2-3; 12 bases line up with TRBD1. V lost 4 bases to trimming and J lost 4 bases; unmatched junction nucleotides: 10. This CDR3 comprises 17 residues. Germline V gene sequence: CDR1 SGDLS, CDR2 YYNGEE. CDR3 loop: CASSIRDRGLYADTQYF. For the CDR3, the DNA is TGTGCCAGCAGCATCCGGGACAGGGGGCTGTATGCAGATACGCAGTATTTT.

CDR3 nucleotide sequence: TGTGCCAGTAGTCCCAATATGGACAGTTCGGAAGGCTACACCTTC. Translated: CASSPNMDSSEGYTF. The chain carries TRBV19 and TRBJ1-2; possibly TRBD1 for D (6 bases). The CDR3 runs 15 residues. Trimming removed 5 bases at V and 8 bases at J, with 21 bases between. Germline values: CDR1 LNHDA, CDR2 SQIVND (reference sequence).

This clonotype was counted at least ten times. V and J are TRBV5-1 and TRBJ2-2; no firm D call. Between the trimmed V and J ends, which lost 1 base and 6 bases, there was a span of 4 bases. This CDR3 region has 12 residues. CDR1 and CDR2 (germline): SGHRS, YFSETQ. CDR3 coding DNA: TGCGCCAGCAGCTTGTTGGCCGGGGAGCTGTTTTTT. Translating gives CASSLLAGELFF.

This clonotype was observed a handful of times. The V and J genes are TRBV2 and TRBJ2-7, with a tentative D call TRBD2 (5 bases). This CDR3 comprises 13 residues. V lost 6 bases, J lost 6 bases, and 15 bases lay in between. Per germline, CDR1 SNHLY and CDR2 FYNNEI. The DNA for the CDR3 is TGTGCCAGCAGGGAGGACGCCTTGGTCGAGCAGTACTTC. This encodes CASREDALVEQYF.

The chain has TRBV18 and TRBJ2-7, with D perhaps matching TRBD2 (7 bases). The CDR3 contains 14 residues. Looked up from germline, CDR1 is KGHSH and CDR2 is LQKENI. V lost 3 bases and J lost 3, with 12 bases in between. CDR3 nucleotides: TGTGCCAGCTCACCCGGGGGGCAAGGCTACGAGCAGTACTTC. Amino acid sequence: CASSPGGQGYEQYF.

CDR3 in amino acids: CASSLRQGRSGELFF. The CDR3 nucleotides read TGTGCCAGCAGCTTAAGACAGGGCCGTTCCGGGGAGCTGTTTTTT. The chain employs TRBV7-9 and TRBJ2-2; 7 nucleotides line up with TRBD1. CDR3 length: 15 amino acids. The germline V gene encodes CDR1 SEHNR and CDR2 FQNEAQ (reference sequence). Trimming cost V 2 bases and J 6 bases; bases outside gene matches: 6.